Listed below are T cell receptor beta chains from one sample, sequenced in a study of blood T cell repertoires in COVID-19. The method was immunoSEQ multiplex PCR; TCRdb's version includes in-frame clones alone and lacks a portion of them. There are over 50,000 clones in the sample; roughly 80% occur only once, and over 2% lies in the top ten. What was sequenced was peripheral blood. All receptors come from a man aged 50 to 60 with acute or convalescent COVID-19. The CDR3 runs from the conserved cysteine through the conserved F or W. A D gene is named only where the DNA matches it firmly. Clone size is shown for a subset of rows, as once, few, many or a class of expanded clone.

J gene,D gene,V gene,CDR3 length,clone size,CDR3 DNA,CDR3 protein
TRBJ2-1,-,TRBV3-1/TRBV3-2,15,-,TGTGCCAGCAGCCAAGACACCAACAGGGACAATGAGCAGTTCTTC,CASSQDTNRDNEQFF
TRBJ2-7,TRBD1,TRBV11-3,13,-,TGTGCCAGCAGTTTAGGGGGACAGGGCGAGCAGTACTTC,CASSLGGQGEQYF
TRBJ1-1,TRBD1,TRBV11-1,14,-,TGTGCCAGCAGCACAGGGGGTTACGACACTGAAGCTTTCTTT,CASSTGGYDTEAFF
TRBJ2-7,TRBD2,TRBV14,14,-,TGTGCCAGCAGCCGACTAGCGGGAGTCTTCGAGCAGTACTTC,CASSRLAGVFEQYF
TRBJ1-4,TRBD1,TRBV5-1,14,-,TGCGCCAGCAGCTACTGGGACAGTAATGAAAAACTGTTTTTT,CASSYWDSNEKLFF
TRBJ1-5,TRBD1,TRBV2,14,-,TGTGCCAGCCGACAGGGAAATAGCAATCAGCCCCAGCATTTT,CASRQGNSNQPQHF
TRBJ2-2,TRBD2,TRBV2,16,-,TGTGCCAGCAGTGAAGGGACTAGCGTAGGGACCGGGGAGCTGTTTTTT,CASSEGTSVGTGELFF
TRBJ2-1,-,TRBV19,14,-,TGTGCCAGTAGTATAGGGTCGAGCTGGACAGAGCAGTTCTTC,CASSIGSSWTEQFF
TRBJ1-2,-,TRBV28,12,-,TGTGCCAGCAGTTTAGGGGGGTATGGCTACACCTTC,CASSLGGYGYTF
TRBJ1-3,TRBD1,TRBV7-8,16,-,TGTGCCAGCAGCTCACAGGGGGGAGGATCTGGAAACACCATATATTTT,CASSSQGGGSGNTIYF
TRBJ1-1,-,TRBV19,13,-,TGTGCCAGTAGTCTTCAGATGAACACTGAAGCTTTCTTT,CASSLQMNTEAFF
TRBJ2-3,-,TRBV12-3/TRBV12-4,12,-,TGTGCCAGCTCCCATGGCACAGATACGCAGTATTTT,CASSHGTDTQYF
TRBJ1-5,-,TRBV5-1,13,-,TGCGCCAGCAGCGAAACAGGCAATCAGCCCCAGCATTTT,CASSETGNQPQHF
TRBJ2-3,TRBD2,TRBV19,14,-,TGTGCCAGTAGTATGGGAGCGGGGGGAGATACGCAGTATTTT,CASSMGAGGDTQYF
TRBJ2-1,TRBD1,TRBV6-5,14,-,TGTGCCAGCAGTTGGGACAGGGGGCGTAATGAGCAGTTCTTC,CASSWDRGRNEQFF
TRBJ2-1,-,TRBV2,15,-,TGTGCCAGCAAAAATTCAGGCAGGACATCCAATGAGCAGTTCTTC,CASKNSGRTSNEQFF
TRBJ1-5,-,TRBV7-8,14,-,TGTGCCAGCAGCTTAGCAGGGGAGGTGCGGCCCCAGCATTTT,CASSLAGEVRPQHF
TRBJ2-2,-,TRBV9,15,few,TGTGCCAGCAGCCCCCGGACAGCCGGCACCGGGGAGCTGTTTTTT,CASSPRTAGTGELFF
TRBJ1-6,TRBD1,TRBV14,17,-,TGTGCCAGCAGCCAGGGGTTCCGGGACAGGGGTTATTCACCCCTCCACTTT,CASSQGFRDRGYSPLHF
TRBJ2-4,TRBD2,TRBV7-6,16,-,TGTGCCAGCAGCTTAGGGGATGGGACTAGCGGGGACATTCAGTACTTC,CASSLGDGTSGDIQYF
TRBJ2-5,-,TRBV9,15,-,TGTGCCAGCAGCGTAGGGGTCAGGGGCCAAGAGACCCAGTACTTC,CASSVGVRGQETQYF
TRBJ2-2,-,TRBV10-3,15,-,TGTGCCATCAGTGGACAGGCTGGTGGCACCGGGGAGCTGTTTTTT,CAISGQAGGTGELFF
TRBJ2-7,TRBD2,TRBV27,14,-,TGTGCCAGCACTTCTAGCGGTTACTCCTACGAGCAGTACTTC,CASTSSGYSYEQYF
TRBJ2-2,-,TRBV5-1,14,-,TGCGCCAGCAGCTTGGACGGGGGTAACGGGGAGCTGTTTTTT,CASSLDGGNGELFF